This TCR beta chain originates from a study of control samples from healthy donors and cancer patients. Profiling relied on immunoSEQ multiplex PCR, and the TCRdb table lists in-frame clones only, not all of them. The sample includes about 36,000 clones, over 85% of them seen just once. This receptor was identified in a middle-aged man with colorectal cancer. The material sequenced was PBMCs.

CDR3 in DNA: TGCGCCAGCAGCCTTCCTGGGGAGGCCCCCCTCCAAGCTTTCTTT. Its protein is CASSLPGEAPLQAFF. This chain links TRBV4-1 with TRBJ1-1; D call uncertain. V was pared by 4 bases and J by 9 bases, with 21 bases between. Germline V CDR1 and CDR2: MGHRA, YSYEKL. This CDR3 spans 15 amino acids.